This T cell receptor (beta chain) was identified in a study of breast tumors, draining lymph nodes, adjacent tissues. The V end was cut by 6 bases, the J end by 4 bases, with 9 bases between. This CDR3 has 13 amino acids. TCRdb re-called the multiplex PCR reads with MiXCR, one entry per CDR3 protein. The repertoire has 150,000 to 200,000 distinct CDR3 sequences, approximately 33% of them found once; the top ten carry approximately 4.2%. Whole-study results and caveats: Compared with basal-like, luminal-like tumors shared significantly more repertoire with nontumor tissue. Tumor TCR diversity was below lymph nodes but above nontumor tissue. Data fit most tumor T cells coming from lymph node, expanding in tumor. Tumor T cell lymph node origin was a supported hypothesis, not proven.

Breast cancer patients provided tissue from their axillary draining lymph nodes. This clonotype was counted ten times or more. Its cognate antigen is unknown. The sequencing input was axillary lymph node tissue. This sequence joins TRBV12-3 or TRBV12-4 and TRBJ2-2; D remains ambiguous. This TCR was sampled from a female donor with breast cancer. Some clones in this sample may be carry-over from other donors' samples. The CDR3 loop reads CASRPLRTGELFF. CDR3 DNA sequence: TGTGCCAGCAGGCCTCTCCGCACCGGGGAGCTGTTTTTT.